These 21 T cell receptor beta chains were sequenced from one sample in a study of CD4 T cells in relation to SARS-CoV-2 and coronaviruses. The unexposed donors gave CD4+ T cells in about 2010-2019, prior to COVID-19. The cells were cultured for about ten days before CD4+ T cells were isolated. The method was immunoSEQ multiplex PCR; TCRdb's version includes in-frame clones alone and lacks a portion of them. The sample lists 20,000 or so clones, around 80% occurring once. These receptors lack a known antigen. Specimen: CD4+ T cells from PBMCs, cultured in vitro. The receptors derive from a human donor in good health.

The rearrangement uses TRBV19 and TRBJ1-6; D perhaps matches TRBD1 (6 bases). Germline V gene data show CDR1 as LNHDA and CDR2 as SQIVND (reference sequence). The CDR3 is 16 amino acids. V shed 6 bases and J shed 8 bases, with 20 bases lying between them. As DNA, the CDR3 is TGTGCCAGTAGCGCCCGTCCAGGGGTTGGTGATTCACCCCTCCACTTT. Amino acids: CASSARPGVGDSPLHF.

This chain links TRBV5-8 with TRBJ2-1, with D uncertain. Trimming pared 4 bases from V and 2 bases from J, leaving 4 bases between. The CDR3 extends over 12 amino acids. The germline V gene has CDR1 SGHTS and CDR2 YDEGEE. The CDR3 DNA reads TGTGCCAGCAGCCCGACCTACAATGAGCAGTTCTTC. It yields the protein CASSPTYNEQFF.

The CDR3 nucleotides are TGTGCCAGCAGTGATAGTCTAGCGGGAGGGGTCTTACGCACAGATACGCAGTATTTT. This gives the protein CASSDSLAGGVLRTDTQYF. V is TRBV6-1 and J is TRBJ2-3; the match to TRBD2 covers 12 bases. With V trimmed by 3 bases and J by 1 base, 11 bases remained unmatched. Looked up from germline, CDR1 is MNHNS and CDR2 is SASEGT. The CDR3 is 19 residues long.

The chain recombines TRBV7-9 with TRBJ1-1; D is uncertain. Deletions cut 2 bases from V and 5 bases from J, with 12 bases between. The CDR3 consists of 14 residues. Per germline, CDR1 SEHNR and CDR2 FQNEAQ (reference sequence). CDR3 nucleotide sequence: TGTGCCAGCAGCTTATTCAGTAGAAGAACTGAAGCTTTCTTT. Its protein product is CASSLFSRRTEAFF.

This clone has just a few counts. In DNA, the CDR3 is TGTGCCAGCAGCGTACGGGGGGCAGGCTACAATGAGCAGTTCTTC. This gives the protein CASSVRGAGYNEQFF. The chain joins TRBV11-3 to TRBJ2-1, with D perhaps matching TRBD2 (7 bases). The CDR3 loop spans 15 amino acids. The V end was cut by 5 bases, the J end by 3 bases, with 14 bases between. Germline V lookup: CDR1 SGHNT, CDR2 YENEEA.

J is TRBJ1-4 and V is TRBV18; TRBD1 aligns across 7 bases. This CDR3 comprises 18 residues. After removal of 6 bases from V and 0 bases from J, the junction contained 13 bases not matched to a gene. Germline V gives CDR1 KGHSH, CDR2 LQKENI. The CDR3 spells CASSSLWTGSTTNEKLFF. DNA for the CDR3: TGTGCCAGCTCGTCACTTTGGACAGGCTCTACAACTAATGAAAAACTGTTTTTT.

This chain uses TRBV7-9 with TRBJ2-7; TRBD2 agrees at 7 bases. Per germline, CDR1 SEHNR and CDR2 FQNEAQ (reference sequence). Unmatched junction bases numbered 3, after V lost 5 bases and J lost 5 bases. This CDR3 has 12 amino acids. The DNA for the CDR3 is TGTGCCAGCAGCAGGACTAGGAACGAGCAGTACTTC. Translating gives CASSRTRNEQYF. The full variable domain, completed using reference TRBV7-9 and TRBJ2-7, is DTGVSQNPRHKITKRGQNVTFRCDPISEHNRLYWYRQTLGQGPEFLTYFQNEAQLEKSRLLSDRFSAERPKGSFSTLEIQRTEQGDSAMYLCASSRTRNEQYFGPGTRLTVT.

V and J are TRBV6-6 and TRBJ2-3; 10 positions agree with TRBD2. V lost 6 bases, J lost 4 bases, and 10 bases stayed unmatched. The CDR3 extends over 16 amino acids. Germline V gene lookup returns CDR1 MNHNY and CDR2 SVGAGI (reference sequence). DNA of the CDR3: TGTGCCAGCAGCCACCGGTCTAGCGGGAGAGCAGATACGCAGTATTTT. Protein: CASSHRSSGRADTQYF.

The chain carries TRBV30 and TRBJ1-6; D gene unclear. This CDR3 contains 14 residues. Trimming stripped 8 bases from V and 0 bases from J, with 11 bases between. Germline V lookup: CDR1 GTSNPN, CDR2 SVGIG (reference sequence). CDR3 sequence reads: CASSRSSYNSPLHF. The CDR3, as DNA: TGTGCCAGTTCAAGGAGCTCCTATAATTCACCCCTCCACTTT.

V gene TRBV2 combines with J gene TRBJ2-2; maybe TRBD1 (8 bases). CDR1 is SNHLY, CDR2 FYNNEI, per germline. The CDR3 consists of 15 residues. Trimming cost V 6 bases and J 5 bases, with 16 bases left between them. The DNA of the CDR3 is TGTGCCAGCAGCGACAACAGGGGGGGGACCGGGGAGCTGTTTTTT. Encoded protein: CASSDNRGGTGELFF.

The chain links TRBV3-1 (or the pseudogene TRBV3-2) to TRBJ2-1; 12 bases agree with TRBD2. Germline V CDR1 and CDR2: LGHDT, YNNKEL (reference sequence). The CDR3 runs to 17 residues. V gave up 0 bases and J gave up 4 bases; unmatched junction bases: 4. CDR3 amino acids: CASSQERTSGVYNEQFF. The CDR3, as DNA: TGTGCCAGCAGCCAAGAGAGGACTAGCGGGGTTTACAATGAGCAGTTCTTC.

CDR3 loop: CASSVAANYGYTF. As DNA, the CDR3 is TGTGCCAGCAGTGTGGCTGCTAACTATGGCTACACCTTC. The chain employs TRBV25-1 and TRBJ1-2, with D hard to call. V was shortened by 4 bases and J by 0 bases, with 6 bases between the two germline ends. CDR3 length equals 13 residues. Per the germline V gene, CDR1 is MGHDK and CDR2 is SYGVNS.

The V gene is TRBV3-1 (or the pseudogene TRBV3-2), the J gene TRBJ2-3; 7 bases align to TRBD2. In germline, CDR1 is LGHDT, CDR2 YNNKEL (reference sequence). The CDR3 loop spans 17 amino acids. V gave up 0 bases and J gave up 4 bases; unmatched junction bases: 10. CDR3 in amino acids: CASSQDRGSGTADTQYF. The CDR3 DNA is TGTGCCAGCAGCCAAGATCGAGGAAGCGGGACGGCAGATACGCAGTATTTT.

The chain joins TRBV5-1 to TRBJ1-1, with TRBD1 matching 7 bases. The V gene's germline CDR1 is SGHRS and CDR2 YFSETQ. The J segment lost 1 base and the V segment lost 3 bases, leaving 6 bases of the junction unmatched. This CDR3 has 15 residues. The CDR3 DNA follows: TGCGCCAGCAGCTGGGGACAGACCACGAACACTGAAGCTTTCTTT. Translation: CASSWGQTTNTEAFF.

V and J are TRBV25-1 and TRBJ1-6; D remains ambiguous. The CDR3 extends over 15 amino acids. Between the trimmed V and J ends, which lost 4 bases and 6 bases, there was a span of 13 bases. Germline loops: CDR1 MGHDK, CDR2 SYGVNS. CDR3 protein: CASSGNRQVNSPLHF. The CDR3 DNA sequence: TGTGCCAGCAGTGGAAATAGGCAGGTTAATTCACCCCTCCACTTT. Variable domain in full (rest from reference TRBV25-1 and TRBJ1-6): EADIYQTPRYLVIGTGKKITLECSQTMGHDKMYWYQQDPGMELHLIHYSYGVNSTEKGDLSSESTVSRIRTEHFPLTLESARPSHTSQYLCASSGNRQVNSPLHFGNGTRLTVT.

This clone was seen more than once but under ten times. This sequence joins TRBV11-3 and TRBJ2-1; D unresolved. The germline V gene has CDR1 SGHNT and CDR2 YENEEA. The CDR3 has 13 residues. Trimming took 3 bases from V and 7 from J, leaving 10 bases between them. DNA for the CDR3: TGTGCCAGCAGCTTTGGTGCCCTGAATGAGCAGTTCTTC. Amino acid sequence: CASSFGALNEQFF.

This chain connects TRBV3-1 (or the pseudogene TRBV3-2) to TRBJ1-2; D gene uncertain. The V end lost 0 bases, the J end lost 6 bases, and 8 bases lay between the germline ends. Germline V gives CDR1 LGHDT, CDR2 YNNKEL (reference sequence). The CDR3 runs 13 residues. CDR3 sequence reads: CASSQEAVHGYTF. The CDR3 region has the DNA TGTGCCAGCAGCCAAGAGGCAGTTCATGGCTACACCTTC.

The V call is TRBV19, the J call TRBJ2-6; D gene ambiguous. The CDR3 covers 15 residues. Germline V gives CDR1 LNHDA, CDR2 SQIVND (reference sequence). Trimming stripped 1 base from V and 0 bases from J, with 4 bases between. CDR3 DNA: TGTGCCAGTAGTATAGGGCCCTCTGGGGCCAACGTCCTGACTTTC. This codes for CASSIGPSGANVLTF.

The gene calls are TRBV7-9 and TRBJ2-1; 13 nucleotides line up with TRBD2. There are 16 residues in the CDR3. With V trimmed by 5 bases and J by 8 bases, 9 bases remained unmatched. The V gene's germline CDR1 is SEHNR and CDR2 FQNEAQ (reference sequence). The CDR3 reads CASSPRLAGGIYEQFF. CDR3 bases: TGTGCCAGCAGCCCCCGACTAGCGGGAGGTATCTATGAGCAGTTCTTC.

This chain uses TRBV7-3 with TRBJ1-6; 10 bases agree with TRBD1. This CDR3 has 15 amino acids. Germline V CDR1 and CDR2: SGHTA, FQGTGA. The J segment lost 7 bases and the V segment lost 5 bases, leaving 5 bases of the junction unmatched. The CDR3, as DNA: TGTGCCAGCAGCGAAAGGACAGGGGGAAATTCACCCCTCCACTTT. It specifies CASSERTGGNSPLHF. The full variable domain, in which reference TRBV7-3 and TRBJ1-6 provide the parts outside the CDR3, is GAGVSQTPSNKVTEKGKYVELRCDPISGHTALYWYRQSLGQGPEFLIYFQGTGAADDSGLPNDRFFAVRPEGSVSTLKIQRTERGDSAVYLCASSERTGGNSPLHFGNGTRLTVT.

This clone was observed a few times. The chain links TRBV11-3 to TRBJ1-1; D remains ambiguous. Trimming removed 3 bases from V and 1 base from J, with 6 bases in between. Germline values: CDR1 SGHNT, CDR2 YENEEA. The length of the CDR3 is 13 residues. This chain's CDR3 is CASSLTENTEAFF. The CDR3 coding sequence is TGTGCCAGCAGCTTGACCGAGAACACTGAAGCTTTCTTT.